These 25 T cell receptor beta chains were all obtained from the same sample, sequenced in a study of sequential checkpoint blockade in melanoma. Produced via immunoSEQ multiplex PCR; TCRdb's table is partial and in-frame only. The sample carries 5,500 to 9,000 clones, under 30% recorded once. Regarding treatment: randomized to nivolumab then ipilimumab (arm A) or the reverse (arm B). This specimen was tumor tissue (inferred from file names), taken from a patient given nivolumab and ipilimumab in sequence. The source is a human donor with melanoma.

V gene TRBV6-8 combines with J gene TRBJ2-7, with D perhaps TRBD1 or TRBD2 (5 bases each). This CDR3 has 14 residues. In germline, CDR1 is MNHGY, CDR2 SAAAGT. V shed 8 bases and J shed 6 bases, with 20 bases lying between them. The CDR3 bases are TGTGCCAGCGACTATCCGGGCAGGGATGGCGAGCAGTACTTC. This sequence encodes CASDYPGRDGEQYF.

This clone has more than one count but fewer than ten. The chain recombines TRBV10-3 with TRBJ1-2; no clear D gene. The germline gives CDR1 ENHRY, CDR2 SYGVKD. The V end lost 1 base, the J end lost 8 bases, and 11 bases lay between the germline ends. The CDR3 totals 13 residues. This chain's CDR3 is CAISEYLELGYTF. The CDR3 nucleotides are TGTGCCATCAGTGAGTATCTGGAGCTGGGCTACACCTTC.

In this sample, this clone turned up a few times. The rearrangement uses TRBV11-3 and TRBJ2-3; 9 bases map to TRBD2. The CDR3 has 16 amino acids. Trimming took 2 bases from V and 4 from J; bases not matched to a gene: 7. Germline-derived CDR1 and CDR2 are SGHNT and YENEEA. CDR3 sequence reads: CASSLSSSGNADTQYF. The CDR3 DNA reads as TGTGCCAGCAGCTTATCGTCTAGCGGGAATGCAGATACGCAGTATTTT.

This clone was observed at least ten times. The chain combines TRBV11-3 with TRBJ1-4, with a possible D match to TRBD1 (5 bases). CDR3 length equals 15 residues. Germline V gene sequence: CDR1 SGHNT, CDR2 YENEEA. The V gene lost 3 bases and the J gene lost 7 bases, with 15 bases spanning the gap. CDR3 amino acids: CASSFGTDPLEKLFF. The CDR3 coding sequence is TGTGCCAGCAGCTTCGGGACGGACCCCCTTGAAAAACTGTTTTTT.

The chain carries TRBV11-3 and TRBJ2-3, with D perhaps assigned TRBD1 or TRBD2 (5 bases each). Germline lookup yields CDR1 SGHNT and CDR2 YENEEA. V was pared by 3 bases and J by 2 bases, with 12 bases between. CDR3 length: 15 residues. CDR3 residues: CASSLDSGFTDTQYF. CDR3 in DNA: TGTGCCAGCAGCTTGGACTCAGGGTTCACAGATACGCAGTATTTT.

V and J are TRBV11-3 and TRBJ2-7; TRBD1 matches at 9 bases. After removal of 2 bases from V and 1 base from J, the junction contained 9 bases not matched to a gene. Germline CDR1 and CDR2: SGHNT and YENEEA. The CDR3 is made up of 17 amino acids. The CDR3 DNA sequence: TGTGCCAGCAGCTTACAAGGGACAGGGCGAATTTCCTACGAGCAGTACTTC. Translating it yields CASSLQGTGRISYEQYF.

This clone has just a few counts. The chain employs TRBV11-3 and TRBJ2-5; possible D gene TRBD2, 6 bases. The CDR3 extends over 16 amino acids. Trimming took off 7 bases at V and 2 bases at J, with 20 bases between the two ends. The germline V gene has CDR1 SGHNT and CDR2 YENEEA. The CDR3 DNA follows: TGTGCCAGCACCTTGATAAGTAGCGGAGGGCAAGAGACCCAGTACTTC. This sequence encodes CASTLISSGGQETQYF.

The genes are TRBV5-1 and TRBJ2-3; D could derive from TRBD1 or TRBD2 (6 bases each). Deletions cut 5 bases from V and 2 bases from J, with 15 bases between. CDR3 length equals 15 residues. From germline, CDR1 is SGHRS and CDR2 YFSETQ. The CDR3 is CASSLTGGFTDTQYF. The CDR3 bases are TGCGCCAGCAGTCTCACCGGGGGCTTCACAGATACGCAGTATTTT.

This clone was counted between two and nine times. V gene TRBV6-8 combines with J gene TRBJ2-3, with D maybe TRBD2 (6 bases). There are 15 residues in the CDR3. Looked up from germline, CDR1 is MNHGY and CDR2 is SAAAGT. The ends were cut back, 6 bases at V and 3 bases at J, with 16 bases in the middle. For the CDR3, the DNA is TGTGCCAGCAGGACGGCGGGAATCGGTACAGATACGCAGTATTTT. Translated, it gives CASRTAGIGTDTQYF.

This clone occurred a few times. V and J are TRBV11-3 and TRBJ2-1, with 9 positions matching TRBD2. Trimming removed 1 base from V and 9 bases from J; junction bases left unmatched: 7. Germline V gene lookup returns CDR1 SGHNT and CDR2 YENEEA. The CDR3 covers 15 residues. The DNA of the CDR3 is TGTGCCAGCAGCTTAGTCGCCGGTAGCGGGGGTGAGCAGTTCTTC. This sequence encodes CASSLVAGSGGEQFF.

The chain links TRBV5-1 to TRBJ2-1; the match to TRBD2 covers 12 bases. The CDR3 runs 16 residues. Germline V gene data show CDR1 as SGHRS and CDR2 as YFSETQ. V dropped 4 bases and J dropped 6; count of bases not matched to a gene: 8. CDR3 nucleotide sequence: TGCGCCAGCAGCCCCTGGCTAGCGGGAGGGCGCAATGAGCAGTTCTTC. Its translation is CASSPWLAGGRNEQFF.

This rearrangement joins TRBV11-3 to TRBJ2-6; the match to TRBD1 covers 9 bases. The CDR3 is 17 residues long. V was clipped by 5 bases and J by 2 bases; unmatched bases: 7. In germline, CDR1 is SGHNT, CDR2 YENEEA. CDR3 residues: CASSVGTGRAGANVLTF. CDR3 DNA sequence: TGTGCCAGCAGCGTCGGGACAGGGAGGGCTGGGGCCAACGTCCTGACTTTC.

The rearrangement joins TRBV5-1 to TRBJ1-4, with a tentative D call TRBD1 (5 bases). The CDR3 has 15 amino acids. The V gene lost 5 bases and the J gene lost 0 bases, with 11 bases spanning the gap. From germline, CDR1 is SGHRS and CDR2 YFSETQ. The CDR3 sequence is CASSETVSTNEKLFF. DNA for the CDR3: TGCGCCAGCAGTGAGACAGTGTCAACTAATGAAAAACTGTTTTTT.

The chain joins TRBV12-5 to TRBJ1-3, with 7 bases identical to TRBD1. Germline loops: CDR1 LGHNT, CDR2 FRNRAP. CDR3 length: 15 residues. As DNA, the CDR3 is TGTGCCAGCAAACTCAGGGGGACCTCAGGAAACACCATATATTTT. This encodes CASKLRGTSGNTIYF.

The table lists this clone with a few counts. For the CDR3, the DNA is TGTGCCAGCAACTATGACGGGAGGGCCAATGAGCAGTTCTTC. Amino acid sequence: CASNYDGRANEQFF. V and J are TRBV6-8 and TRBJ2-1; 8 nucleotides align to TRBD2. Germline trimming cut 7 bases from V and 6 bases from J; bases unmatched to any gene: 8. Germline values: CDR1 MNHGY, CDR2 SAAAGT. The CDR3 spans 14 residues.

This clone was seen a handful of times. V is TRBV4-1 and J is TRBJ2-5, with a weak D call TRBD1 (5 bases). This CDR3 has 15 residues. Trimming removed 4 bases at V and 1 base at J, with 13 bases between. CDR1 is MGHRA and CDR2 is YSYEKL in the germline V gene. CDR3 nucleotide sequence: TGCGCCAGCAGCCCCTGGGCAGGGCCCCAAGAGACCCAGTACTTC. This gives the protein CASSPWAGPQETQYF.

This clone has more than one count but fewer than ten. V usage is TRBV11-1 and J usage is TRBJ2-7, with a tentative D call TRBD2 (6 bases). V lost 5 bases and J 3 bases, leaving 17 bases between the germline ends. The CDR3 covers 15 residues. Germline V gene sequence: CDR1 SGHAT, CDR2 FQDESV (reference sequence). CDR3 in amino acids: CASSPMGGSDYEQYF. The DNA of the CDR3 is TGTGCCAGCAGCCCAATGGGGGGTAGCGACTACGAGCAGTACTTC.

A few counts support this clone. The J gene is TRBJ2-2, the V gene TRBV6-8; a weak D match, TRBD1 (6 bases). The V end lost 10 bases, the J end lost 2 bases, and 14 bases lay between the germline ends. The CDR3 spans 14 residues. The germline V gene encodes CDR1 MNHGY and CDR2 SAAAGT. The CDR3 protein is CATRRDTNTGELFF. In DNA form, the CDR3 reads TGTGCCACCCGCCGGGACACCAACACCGGGGAGCTGTTTTTT.

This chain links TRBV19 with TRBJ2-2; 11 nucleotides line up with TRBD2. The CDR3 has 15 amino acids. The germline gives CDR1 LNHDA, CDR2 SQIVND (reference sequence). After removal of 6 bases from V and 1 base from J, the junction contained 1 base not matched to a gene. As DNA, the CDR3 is TGTGCCAGTAGAGGACTAGCGGGGAACACCGGGGAGCTGTTTTTT. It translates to CASRGLAGNTGELFF.

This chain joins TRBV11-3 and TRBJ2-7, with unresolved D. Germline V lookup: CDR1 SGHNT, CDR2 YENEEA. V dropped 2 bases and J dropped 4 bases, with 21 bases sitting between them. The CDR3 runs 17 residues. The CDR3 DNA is TGTGCCAGCAGCTTATTCCCCAACAGAAGGTTTCTGTACGAGCAGTACTTC. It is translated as CASSLFPNRRFLYEQYF.

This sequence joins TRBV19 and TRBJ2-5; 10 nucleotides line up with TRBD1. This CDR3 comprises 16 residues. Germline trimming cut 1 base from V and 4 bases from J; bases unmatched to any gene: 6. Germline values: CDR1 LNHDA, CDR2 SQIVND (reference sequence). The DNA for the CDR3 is TGTGCCAGTAGTATAGGAAGGACAGGGGGAATAGAGACCCAGTACTTC. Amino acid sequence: CASSIGRTGGIETQYF.

Written as DNA, the CDR3 is TGTGCCAGTAGTATAAGCGTGCAACAGATAACCGGGGAGCTGTTTTTT. Its translation: CASSISVQQITGELFF. The rearrangement uses TRBV19 and TRBJ2-2; D uncertain. This CDR3 contains 16 residues. Trimming pared 2 bases from V and 5 bases from J, leaving 15 bases between. CDR1 LNHDA and CDR2 SQIVND come from the germline V gene (reference sequence).

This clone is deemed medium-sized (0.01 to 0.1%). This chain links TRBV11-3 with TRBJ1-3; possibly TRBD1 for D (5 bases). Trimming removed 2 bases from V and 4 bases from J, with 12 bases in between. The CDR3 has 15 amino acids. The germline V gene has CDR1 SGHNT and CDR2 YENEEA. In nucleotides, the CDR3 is TGTGCCAGCAGCTTATCGGGGGGATACGGAAACACCATATATTTT. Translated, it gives CASSLSGGYGNTIYF.

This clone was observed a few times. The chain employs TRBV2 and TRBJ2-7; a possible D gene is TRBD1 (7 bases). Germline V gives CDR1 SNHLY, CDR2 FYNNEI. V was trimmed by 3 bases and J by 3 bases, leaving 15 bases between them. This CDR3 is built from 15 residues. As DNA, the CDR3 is TGTGCCAGCAGTGATGTGAGACAGGGAGGCTACGAGCAGTACTTC. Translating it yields CASSDVRQGGYEQYF.

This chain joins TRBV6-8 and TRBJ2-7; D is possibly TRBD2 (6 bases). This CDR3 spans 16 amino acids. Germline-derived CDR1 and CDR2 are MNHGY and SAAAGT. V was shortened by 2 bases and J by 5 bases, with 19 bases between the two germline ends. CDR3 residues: CASSYPRDVRPHEQYF. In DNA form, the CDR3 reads TGTGCCAGCAGTTACCCGCGGGACGTGCGACCCCACGAGCAGTACTTC.